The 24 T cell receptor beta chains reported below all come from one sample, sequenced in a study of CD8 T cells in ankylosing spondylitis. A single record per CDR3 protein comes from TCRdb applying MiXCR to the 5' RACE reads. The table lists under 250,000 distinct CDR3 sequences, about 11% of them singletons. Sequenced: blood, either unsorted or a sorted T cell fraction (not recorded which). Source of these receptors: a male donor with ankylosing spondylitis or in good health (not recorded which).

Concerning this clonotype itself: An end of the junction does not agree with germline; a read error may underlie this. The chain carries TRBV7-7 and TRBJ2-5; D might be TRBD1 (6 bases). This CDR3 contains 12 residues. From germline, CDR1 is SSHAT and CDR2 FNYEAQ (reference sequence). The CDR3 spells CASSQDREIQYF. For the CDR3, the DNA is TGTGCCAGCAGCCAGGACAGAGAGATCCAGTACTTC.

The CDR3 spells CAISEGQGNQPQHF. The CDR3 nucleotides are TGTGCCATCAGTGAGGGACAGGGGAATCAGCCCCAGCATTTT. The V and J genes are TRBV10-3 and TRBJ1-5; TRBD1 agrees at 9 bases. The trim removed 2 bases at V and 4 bases at J, leaving 0 bases unmatched. The germline V gene has CDR1 ENHRY and CDR2 SYGVKD. The CDR3 runs 14 residues.

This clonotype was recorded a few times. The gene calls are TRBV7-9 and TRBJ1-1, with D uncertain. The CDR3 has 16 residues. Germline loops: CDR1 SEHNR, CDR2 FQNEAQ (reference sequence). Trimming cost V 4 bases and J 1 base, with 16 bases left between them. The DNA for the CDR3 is TGTGCCAGCAGCTCATCACCACAGACACGGAACACTGAAGCTTTCTTT. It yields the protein CASSSSPQTRNTEAFF.

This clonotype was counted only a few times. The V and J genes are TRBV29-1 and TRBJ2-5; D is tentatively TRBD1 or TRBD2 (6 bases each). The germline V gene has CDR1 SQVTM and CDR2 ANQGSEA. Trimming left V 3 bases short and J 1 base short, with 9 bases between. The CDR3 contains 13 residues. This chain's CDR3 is CSVDGGRQETQYF. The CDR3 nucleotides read TGCAGCGTTGATGGGGGGCGCCAAGAGACCCAGTACTTC.

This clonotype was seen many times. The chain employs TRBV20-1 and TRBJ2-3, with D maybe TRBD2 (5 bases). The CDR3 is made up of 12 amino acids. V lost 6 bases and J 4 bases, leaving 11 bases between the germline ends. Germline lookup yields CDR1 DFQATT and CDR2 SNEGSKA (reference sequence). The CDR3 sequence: CSAPGVADTQYF. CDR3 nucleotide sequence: TGCAGTGCCCCCGGGGTCGCAGATACGCAGTATTTT.

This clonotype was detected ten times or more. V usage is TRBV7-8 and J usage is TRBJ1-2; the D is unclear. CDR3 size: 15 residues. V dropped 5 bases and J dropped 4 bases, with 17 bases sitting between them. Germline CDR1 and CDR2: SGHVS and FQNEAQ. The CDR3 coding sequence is TGTGCCAGCAGCCCCTGGACTGGCGGAAGCTATGGCTACACCTTC. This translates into CASSPWTGGSYGYTF. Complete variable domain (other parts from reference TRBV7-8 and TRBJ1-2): GAGVSQSPRYKVAKRGQDVALRCDPISGHVSLFWYQQALGQGPEFLTYFQNEAQLDKSGLPSDRFFAERPEGSVSTLKIQRTQQEDSAVYLCASSPWTGGSYGYTFGSGTRLTVV.

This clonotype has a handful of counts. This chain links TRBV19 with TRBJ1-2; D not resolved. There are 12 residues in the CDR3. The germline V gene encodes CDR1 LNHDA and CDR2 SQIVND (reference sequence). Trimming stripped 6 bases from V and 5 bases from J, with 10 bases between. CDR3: CASSPREYGYTF. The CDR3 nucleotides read TGTGCCAGTAGCCCCCGGGAATATGGCTACACCTTC.

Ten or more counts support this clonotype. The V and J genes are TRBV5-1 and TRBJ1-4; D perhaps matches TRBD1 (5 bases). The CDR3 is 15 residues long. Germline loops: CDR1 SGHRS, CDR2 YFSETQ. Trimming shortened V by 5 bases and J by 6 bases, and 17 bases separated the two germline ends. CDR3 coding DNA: TGCGCCAGCAGACTGACGGGACGGCTCGATGAAAAACTGTTTTTT. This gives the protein CASRLTGRLDEKLFF.

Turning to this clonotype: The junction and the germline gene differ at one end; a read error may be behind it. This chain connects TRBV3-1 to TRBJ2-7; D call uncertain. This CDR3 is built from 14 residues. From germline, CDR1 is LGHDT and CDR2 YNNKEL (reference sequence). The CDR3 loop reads CASSQGPATYGQYF. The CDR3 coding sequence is TGTGCCAGCAGCCAAGGGCCAGCAACCTACGGGCAGTACTTC.

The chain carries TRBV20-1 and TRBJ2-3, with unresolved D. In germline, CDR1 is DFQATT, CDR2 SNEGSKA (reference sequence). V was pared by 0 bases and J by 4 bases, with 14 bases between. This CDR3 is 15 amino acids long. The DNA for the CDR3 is TGCAGTGCTAGAGATCTATGGTCCGGAGCAGATACGCAGTATTTT. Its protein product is CSARDLWSGADTQYF.

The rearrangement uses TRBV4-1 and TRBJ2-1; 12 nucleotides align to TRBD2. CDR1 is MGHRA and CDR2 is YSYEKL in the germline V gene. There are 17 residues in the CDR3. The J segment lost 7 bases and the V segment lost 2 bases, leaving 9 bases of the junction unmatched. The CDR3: CASSQPTSGRSLNEQFF. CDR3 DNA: TGCGCCAGCAGCCAACCGACTAGCGGGAGATCATTGAATGAGCAGTTCTTC.

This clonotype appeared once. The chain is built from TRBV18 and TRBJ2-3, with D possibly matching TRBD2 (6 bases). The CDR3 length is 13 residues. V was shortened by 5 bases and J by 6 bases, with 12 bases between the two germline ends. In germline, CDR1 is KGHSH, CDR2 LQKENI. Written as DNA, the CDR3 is TGTGCCAGCTCATCGGACCGGGAGGATACGCAGTATTTT. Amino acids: CASSSDREDTQYF.

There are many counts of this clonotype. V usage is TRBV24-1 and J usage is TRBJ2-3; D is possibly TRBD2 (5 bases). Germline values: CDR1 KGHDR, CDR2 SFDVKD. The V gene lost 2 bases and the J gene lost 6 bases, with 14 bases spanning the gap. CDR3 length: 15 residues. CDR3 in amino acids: CATSDSRGPGDTQYF. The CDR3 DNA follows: TGTGCCACCAGTGATTCGCGAGGGCCGGGGGATACGCAGTATTTT.

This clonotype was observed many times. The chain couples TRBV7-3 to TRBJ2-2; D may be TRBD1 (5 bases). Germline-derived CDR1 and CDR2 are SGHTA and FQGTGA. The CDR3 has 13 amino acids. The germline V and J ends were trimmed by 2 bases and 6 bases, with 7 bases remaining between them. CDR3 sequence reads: CASSLGQAGELFF. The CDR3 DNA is TGTGCCAGCAGCTTAGGACAAGCCGGGGAGCTGTTTTTT.

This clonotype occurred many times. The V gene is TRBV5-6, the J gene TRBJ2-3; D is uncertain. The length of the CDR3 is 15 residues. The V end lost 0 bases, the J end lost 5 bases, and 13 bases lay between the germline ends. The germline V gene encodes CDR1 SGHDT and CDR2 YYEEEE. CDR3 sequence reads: CASSLEASRVDTQYF. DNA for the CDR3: TGTGCCAGCAGCTTGGAAGCTTCAAGAGTAGATACGCAGTATTTT.

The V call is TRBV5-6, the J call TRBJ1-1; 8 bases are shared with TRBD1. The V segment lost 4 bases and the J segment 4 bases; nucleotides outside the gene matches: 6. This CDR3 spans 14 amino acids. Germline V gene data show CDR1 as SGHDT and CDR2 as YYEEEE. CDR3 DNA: TGTGCCAGCAGCCCGACAGGGGAGGGCACTGAAGCTTTCTTT. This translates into CASSPTGEGTEAFF.

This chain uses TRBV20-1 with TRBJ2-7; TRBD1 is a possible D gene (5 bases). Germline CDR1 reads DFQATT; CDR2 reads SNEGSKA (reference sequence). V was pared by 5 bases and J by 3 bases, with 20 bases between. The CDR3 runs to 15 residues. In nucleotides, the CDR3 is TGCAGTGCTTCAACCCGACACGGACACAACTACGAGCAGTACTTC. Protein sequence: CSASTRHGHNYEQYF.

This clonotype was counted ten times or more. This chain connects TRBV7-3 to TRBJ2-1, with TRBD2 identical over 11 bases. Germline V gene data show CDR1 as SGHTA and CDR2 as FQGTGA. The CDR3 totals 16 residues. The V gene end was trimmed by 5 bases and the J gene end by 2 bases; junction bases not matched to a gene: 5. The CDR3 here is CASSLTSGGPYNEQFF. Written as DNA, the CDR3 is TGTGCCAGCAGCCTCACTAGCGGGGGACCCTACAATGAGCAGTTCTTC. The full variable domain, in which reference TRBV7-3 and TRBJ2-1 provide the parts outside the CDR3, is GAGVSQTPSNKVTEKGKYVELRCDPISGHTALYWYRQSLGQGPEFLIYFQGTGAADDSGLPNDRFFAVRPEGSVSTLKIQRTERGDSAVYLCASSLTSGGPYNEQFFGPGTRLTVL.

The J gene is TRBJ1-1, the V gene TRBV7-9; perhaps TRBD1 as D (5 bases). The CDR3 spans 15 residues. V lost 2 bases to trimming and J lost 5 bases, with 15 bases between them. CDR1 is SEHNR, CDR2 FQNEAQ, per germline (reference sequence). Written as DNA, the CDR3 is TGTGCCAGCAGCTTAACGGACCTGGGGGGGACTGAAGCTTTCTTT. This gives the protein CASSLTDLGGTEAFF.

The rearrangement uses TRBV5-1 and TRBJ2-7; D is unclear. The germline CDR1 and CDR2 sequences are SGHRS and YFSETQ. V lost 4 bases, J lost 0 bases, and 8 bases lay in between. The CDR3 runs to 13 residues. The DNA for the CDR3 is TGCGCCAGCAGCAGGGTAGACTCCTACGAGCAGTACTTC. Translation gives CASSRVDSYEQYF.

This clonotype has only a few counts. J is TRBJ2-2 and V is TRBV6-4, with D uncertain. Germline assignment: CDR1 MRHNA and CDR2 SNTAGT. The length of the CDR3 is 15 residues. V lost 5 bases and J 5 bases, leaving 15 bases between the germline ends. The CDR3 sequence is CASSPNSNPTGELFF. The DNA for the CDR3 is TGTGCCAGCAGTCCCAACTCGAACCCTACCGGGGAGCTGTTTTTT.

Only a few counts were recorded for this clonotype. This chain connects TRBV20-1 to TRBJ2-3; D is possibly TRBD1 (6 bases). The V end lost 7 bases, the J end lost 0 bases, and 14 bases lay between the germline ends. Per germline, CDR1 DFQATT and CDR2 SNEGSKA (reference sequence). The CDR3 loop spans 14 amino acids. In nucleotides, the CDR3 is TGCAGTGTCGGTCGACAGGATAGCACAGATACGCAGTATTTT. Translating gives CSVGRQDSTDTQYF.

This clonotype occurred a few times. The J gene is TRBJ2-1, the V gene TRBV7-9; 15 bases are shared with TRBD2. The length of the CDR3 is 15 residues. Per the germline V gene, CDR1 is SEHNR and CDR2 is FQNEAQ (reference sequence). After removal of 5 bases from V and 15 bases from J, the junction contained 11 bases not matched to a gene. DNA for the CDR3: TGTGCCAGCAGCCGCGGGACTAGCGGGAGGAGCGGCCTGTTCTTC. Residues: CASSRGTSGRSGLFF.

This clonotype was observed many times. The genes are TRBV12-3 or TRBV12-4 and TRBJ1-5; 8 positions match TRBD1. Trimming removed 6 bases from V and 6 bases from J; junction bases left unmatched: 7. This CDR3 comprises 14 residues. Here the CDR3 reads CASSPTGEGQPQHF. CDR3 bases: TGTGCCAGCAGCCCGACAGGGGAAGGTCAGCCCCAGCATTTT.